This T cell receptor beta chain appears in the sequencing data of a study of cytomegalovirus exposure and HLA in healthy donors. Study context: Within the Caucasian-associated ancestry cluster were around four fifths of the roughly 400 genotyped donors.

The study's findings and limits: Among the most significant clusters, several appeared linked to common viral pathogens in a later analysis.

The PCR ran on 60 Vbeta and 13 Jbeta primers. Some clones are missing from TCRdb's copy, which holds only in-frame ones; the method was immunoSEQ multiplex PCR. The data show 120,000 to 150,000 clones, with 65% to 90% seen just once and 2.9% held by the top ten. As to this clone: Its antigen is unidentified.

Sample: PBMCs. The TCR was taken from a woman aged 30 to 39 in good health and CMV-seronegative.

The CDR3 DNA is TGTGCCAGCGGGGACAGGGAATTGCAGCCCCAGCATTTT. Protein product: CASGDRELQPQHF. The chain recombines TRBV2 with TRBJ1-5; 9 bases are a match to TRBD1. Germline assignment: CDR1 SNHLY and CDR2 FYNNEI. After removal of 8 bases from V and 7 bases from J, the junction contained 6 bases not matched to a gene. The CDR3 sequence is 13 residues long.